This TCR beta chain was recovered during a study of Ad26.COV2.S vaccination and SARS-CoV-2 variants. Study summary: Participant was drawn from the COV1001 Ad26.COV2.S trial arm.

Specified treatment: some 20 received Ad26.COV2.S at low or high dose, single or two shots; roughly 5 received placebo; per-sample allocation not given. On day 63 after the first injection, vaccine and placebo recipients gave samples. The germline V gene has CDR1 SGHVS and CDR2 FQNEAQ. V lost 11 bases and J lost 7, with 11 bases in between. The CDR3 is 10 amino acids. The data were produced by immunoSEQ multiplex PCR, yet TCRdb's version contains in-frame clones alone and is incomplete. The sample consists of about 350,000 clones, about nine tenths of them appearing once. The genes are TRBV7-8 and TRBJ1-2; D not certain. Material: peripheral blood, obtained in a trial of Ad26.COV2.S vaccine versus placebo. The sequence was collected from a person between 18 and 65 years old who received the Ad26.COV2.S COVID-19 vaccine or a placebo. The CDR3 here is CALVRGGYTF. In DNA, the CDR3 is TGTGCCCTAGTACGGGGTGGCTACACCTTC.